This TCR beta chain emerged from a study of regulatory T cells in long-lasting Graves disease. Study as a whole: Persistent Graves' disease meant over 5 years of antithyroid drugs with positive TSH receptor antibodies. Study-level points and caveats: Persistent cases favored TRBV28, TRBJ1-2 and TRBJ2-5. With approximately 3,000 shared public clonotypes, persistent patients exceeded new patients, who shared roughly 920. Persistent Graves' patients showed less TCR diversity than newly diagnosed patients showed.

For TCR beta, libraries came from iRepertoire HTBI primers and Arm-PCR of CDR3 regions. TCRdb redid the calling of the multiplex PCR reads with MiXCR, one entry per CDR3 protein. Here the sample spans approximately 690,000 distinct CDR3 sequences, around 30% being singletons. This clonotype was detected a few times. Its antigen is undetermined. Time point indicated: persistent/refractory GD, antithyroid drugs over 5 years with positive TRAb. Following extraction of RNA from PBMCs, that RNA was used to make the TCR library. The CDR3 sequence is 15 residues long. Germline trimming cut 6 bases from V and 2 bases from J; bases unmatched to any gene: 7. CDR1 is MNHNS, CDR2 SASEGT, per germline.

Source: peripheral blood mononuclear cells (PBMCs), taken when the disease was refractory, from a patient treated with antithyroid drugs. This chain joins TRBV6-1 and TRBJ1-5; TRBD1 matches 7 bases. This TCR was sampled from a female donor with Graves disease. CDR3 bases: TGTGCCAGCAGCGCCGGGACAGCGGGCAATCAGCCCCAGCATTTT. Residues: CASSAGTAGNQPQHF.